One TCR beta chain is described in this entry. Its antigen is currently not known. The sample holds no much larger clone one base away, and base qualities are not on file. Preparation of the library involved the immunoSEQ multiplex PCR assay. TCRdb limited this immuneACCESS table to in-frame rearrangements with V and J called. A share of clones is missing; checked studies link under half to unresolved V genes, and the rest is unexplained. The sample records 210,000 or so clones, approximately 90% of which are singletons. 1.8% of the sample is in the top ten clones. The CDR3 sequence holds 16 residues, the cysteine and phenylalanine included. Only CDR3 DNA remains: 48 bases, in frame from the first base. Per the germline V gene, SGHRS is the CDR1 and YFSETQ is the CDR2. The junction shows trimming of 0 bases on V and 8 bases on J, plus 17 bases between the germline ends. These data come from a study of control samples from healthy donors and cancer patients (dated by TCRdb to about 2020).

Here the chain combines TRBV5-1 and TRBJ1-4; the D region possibly corresponds to TRBD1 (5 bases align). The sequenced sample was blood. This TCR was sampled from a man in his thirties or forties in good health. This receptor carries the CDR3 CASSLAGQGSYEKLFF. The sequenced DNA: TGCGCCAGCAGCTTGGCCGGGCAGGGCTCATACGAAAAACTGTTTTTT.